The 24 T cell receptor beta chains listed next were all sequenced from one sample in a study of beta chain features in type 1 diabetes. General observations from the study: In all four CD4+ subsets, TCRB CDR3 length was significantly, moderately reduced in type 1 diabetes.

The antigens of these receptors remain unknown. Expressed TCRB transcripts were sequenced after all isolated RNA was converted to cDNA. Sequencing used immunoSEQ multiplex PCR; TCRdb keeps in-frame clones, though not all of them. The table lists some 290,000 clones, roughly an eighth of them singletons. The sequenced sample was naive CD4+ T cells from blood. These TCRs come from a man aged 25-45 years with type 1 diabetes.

As DNA, the CDR3 is TGTGCCAGCATTAATACCGGGACTACACACACAGATACGCAGTATTTT. Its protein product is CASINTGTTHTDTQYF. The V gene is TRBV28, the J gene TRBJ2-3; TRBD2 aligns across 7 bases. The CDR3 contains 16 residues. Germline loops: CDR1 MDHEN, CDR2 SYDVKM. V gave up 7 bases and J gave up 2 bases; unmatched junction bases: 12.

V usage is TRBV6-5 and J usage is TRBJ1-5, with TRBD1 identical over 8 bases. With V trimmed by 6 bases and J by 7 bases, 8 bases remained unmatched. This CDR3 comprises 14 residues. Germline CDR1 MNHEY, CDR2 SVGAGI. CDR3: CASRRTGRTQPQHF. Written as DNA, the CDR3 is TGTGCCAGCAGAAGGACAGGGAGGACGCAGCCCCAGCATTTT.

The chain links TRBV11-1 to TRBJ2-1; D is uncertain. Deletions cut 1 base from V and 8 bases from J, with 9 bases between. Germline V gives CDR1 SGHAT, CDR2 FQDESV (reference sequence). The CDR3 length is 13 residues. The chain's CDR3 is CASSLGRSDEQFF. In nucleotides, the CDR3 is TGTGCCAGCAGCTTAGGCAGGTCGGATGAGCAGTTCTTC.

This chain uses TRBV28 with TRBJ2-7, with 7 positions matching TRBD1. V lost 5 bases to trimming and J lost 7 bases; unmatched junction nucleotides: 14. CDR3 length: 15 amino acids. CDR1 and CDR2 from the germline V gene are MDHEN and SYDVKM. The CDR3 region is CASSPPGQTTREQYF. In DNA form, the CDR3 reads TGTGCCAGCAGTCCCCCGGGACAGACTACTAGGGAGCAGTACTTC.

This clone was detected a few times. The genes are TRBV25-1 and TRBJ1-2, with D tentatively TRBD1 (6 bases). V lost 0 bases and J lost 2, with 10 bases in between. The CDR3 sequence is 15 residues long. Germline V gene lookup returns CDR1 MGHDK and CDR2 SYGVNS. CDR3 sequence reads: CASSEYGGANYGYTF. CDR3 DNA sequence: TGTGCCAGCAGTGAATATGGGGGGGCCAACTATGGCTACACCTTC.

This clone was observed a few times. The chain's CDR3 is CSVEDLGTGREYNEQFF. The CDR3 nucleotides are TGCAGCGTTGAAGATCTGGGGACAGGACGGGAGTACAATGAGCAGTTCTTC. The genes are TRBV29-1 and TRBJ2-1; 8 nucleotides align to TRBD1. This CDR3 is 17 amino acids long. The J segment lost 4 bases and the V segment lost 0 bases, leaving 11 bases of the junction unmatched. Germline values: CDR1 SQVTM, CDR2 ANQGSEA.

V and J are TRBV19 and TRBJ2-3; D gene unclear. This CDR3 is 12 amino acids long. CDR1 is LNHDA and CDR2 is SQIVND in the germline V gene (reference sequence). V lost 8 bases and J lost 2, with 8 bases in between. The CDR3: CASLLFTDTQYF. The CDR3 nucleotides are TGTGCCAGTCTATTATTCACAGATACGCAGTATTTT.

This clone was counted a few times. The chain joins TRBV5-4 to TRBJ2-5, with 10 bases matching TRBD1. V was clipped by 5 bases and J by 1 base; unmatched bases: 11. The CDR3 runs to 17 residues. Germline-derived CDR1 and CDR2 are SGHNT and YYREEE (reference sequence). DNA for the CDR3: TGTGCCAGCAGTTCCTACCGGGACAGGGGCTTCCAAGAGACCCAGTACTTC. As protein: CASSSYRDRGFQETQYF.

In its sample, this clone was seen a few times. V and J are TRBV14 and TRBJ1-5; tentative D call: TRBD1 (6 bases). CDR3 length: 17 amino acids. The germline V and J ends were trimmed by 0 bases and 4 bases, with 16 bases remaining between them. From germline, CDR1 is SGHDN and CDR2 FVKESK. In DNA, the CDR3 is TGTGCCAGCAGCCAAGATCATGTTAGGGGGGGAAATCAGCCCCAGCATTTT. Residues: CASSQDHVRGGNQPQHF.

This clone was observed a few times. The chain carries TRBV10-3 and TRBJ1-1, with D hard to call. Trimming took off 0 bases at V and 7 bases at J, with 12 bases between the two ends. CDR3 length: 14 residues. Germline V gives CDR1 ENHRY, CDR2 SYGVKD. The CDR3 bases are TGTGCCATCAGTGAGTCGCGAGGCTCGGGTGAAGCTTTCTTT. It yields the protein CAISESRGSGEAFF.

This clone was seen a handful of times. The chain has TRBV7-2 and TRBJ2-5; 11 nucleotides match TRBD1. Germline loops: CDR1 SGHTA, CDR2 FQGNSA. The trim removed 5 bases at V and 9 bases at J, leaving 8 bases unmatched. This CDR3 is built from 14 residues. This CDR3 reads CASSLNPGQGAQYF. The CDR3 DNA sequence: TGTGCCAGCAGCCTCAACCCGGGACAGGGGGCCCAGTACTTC.

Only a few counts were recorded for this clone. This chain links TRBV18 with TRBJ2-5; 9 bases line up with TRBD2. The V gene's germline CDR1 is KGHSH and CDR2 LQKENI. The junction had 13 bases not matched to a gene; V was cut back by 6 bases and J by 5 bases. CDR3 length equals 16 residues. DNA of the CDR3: TGTGCCAGCTCCCCTCCTTTCGCGGGAGGGAGGGAGACCCAGTACTTC. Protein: CASSPPFAGGRETQYF.

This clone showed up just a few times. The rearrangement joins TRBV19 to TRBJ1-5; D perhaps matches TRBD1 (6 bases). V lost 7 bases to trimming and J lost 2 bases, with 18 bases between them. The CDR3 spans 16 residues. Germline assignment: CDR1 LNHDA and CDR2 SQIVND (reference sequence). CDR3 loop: CASTTRGAGGNQPQHF. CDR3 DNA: TGTGCCAGTACCACTCGGGGGGCGGGAGGCAATCAGCCCCAGCATTTT.

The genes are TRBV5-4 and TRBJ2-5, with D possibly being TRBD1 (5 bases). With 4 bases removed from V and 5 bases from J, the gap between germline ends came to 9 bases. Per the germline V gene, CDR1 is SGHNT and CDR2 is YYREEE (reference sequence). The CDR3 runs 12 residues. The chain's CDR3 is CASSVQGETQYF. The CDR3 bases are TGTGCCAGCAGCGTCCAGGGCGAGACCCAGTACTTC.

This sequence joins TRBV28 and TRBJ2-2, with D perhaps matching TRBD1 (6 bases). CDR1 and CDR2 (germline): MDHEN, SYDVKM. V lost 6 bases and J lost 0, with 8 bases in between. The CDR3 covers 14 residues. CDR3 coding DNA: TGTGCCAGCAGAACAGGGTCGAACACCGGGGAGCTGTTTTTT. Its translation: CASRTGSNTGELFF.

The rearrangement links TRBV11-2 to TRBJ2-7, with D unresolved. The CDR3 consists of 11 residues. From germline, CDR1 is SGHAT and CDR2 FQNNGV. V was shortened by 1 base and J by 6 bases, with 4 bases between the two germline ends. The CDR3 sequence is CASSLVGEQYF. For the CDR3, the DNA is TGTGCCAGCAGCTTAGTCGGCGAGCAGTACTTC. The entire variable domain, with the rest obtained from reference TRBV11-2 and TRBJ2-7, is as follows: EAGVAQSPRYKIIEKRQSVAFWCNPISGHATLYWYQQILGQGPKLLIQFQNNGVVDDSQLPKDRFSAERLKGVDSTLKIQPAKLEDSAVYLCASSLVGEQYFGPGTRLTVT.

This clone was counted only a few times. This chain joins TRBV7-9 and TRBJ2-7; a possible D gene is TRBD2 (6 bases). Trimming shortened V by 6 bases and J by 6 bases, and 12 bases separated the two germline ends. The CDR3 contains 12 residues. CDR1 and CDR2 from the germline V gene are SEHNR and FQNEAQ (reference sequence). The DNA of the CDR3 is TGTGCCAGCAGGCGGGGCGAGAGCGAGCAGTACTTC. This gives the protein CASRRGESEQYF. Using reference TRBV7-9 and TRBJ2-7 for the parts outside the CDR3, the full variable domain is DTGVSQNPRHKITKRGQNVTFRCDPISEHNRLYWYRQTLGQGPEFLTYFQNEAQLEKSRLLSDRFSAERPKGSFSTLEIQRTEQGDSAMYLCASRRGESEQYFGPGTRLTVT.

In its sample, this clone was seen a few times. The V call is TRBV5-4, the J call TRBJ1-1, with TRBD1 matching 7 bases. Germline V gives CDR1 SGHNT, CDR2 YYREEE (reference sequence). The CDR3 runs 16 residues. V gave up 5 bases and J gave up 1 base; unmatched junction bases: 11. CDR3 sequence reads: CASSPEQGNWNTEAFF. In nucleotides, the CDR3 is TGTGCCAGCAGTCCAGAACAGGGGAACTGGAACACTGAAGCTTTCTTT. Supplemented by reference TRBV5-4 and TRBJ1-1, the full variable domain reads ETGVTQSPTHLIKTRGQQVTLRCSSQSGHNTVSWYQQALGQGPQFIFQYYREEENGRGNFPPRFSGLQFPNYSSELNVNALELDDSALYLCASSPEQGNWNTEAFFGQGTRLTVV.

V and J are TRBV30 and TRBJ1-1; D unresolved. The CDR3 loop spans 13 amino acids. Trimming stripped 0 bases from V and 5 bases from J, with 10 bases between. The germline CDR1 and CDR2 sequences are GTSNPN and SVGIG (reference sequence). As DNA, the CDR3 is TGTGCCTGGAGTGTAGTTACAGCTACTGAAGCTTTCTTT. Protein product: CAWSVVTATEAFF.

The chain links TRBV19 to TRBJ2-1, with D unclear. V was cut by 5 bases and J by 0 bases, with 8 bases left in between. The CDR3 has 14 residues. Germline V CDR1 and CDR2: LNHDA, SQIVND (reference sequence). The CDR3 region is CASSRRSSYNEQFF. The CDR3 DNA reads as TGTGCCAGTAGTCGGAGATCCTCCTACAATGAGCAGTTCTTC.

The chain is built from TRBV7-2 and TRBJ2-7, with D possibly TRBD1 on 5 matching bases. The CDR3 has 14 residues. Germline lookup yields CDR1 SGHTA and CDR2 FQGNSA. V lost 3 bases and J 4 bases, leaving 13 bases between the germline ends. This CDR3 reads CASSFDRSVYEQYF. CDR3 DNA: TGTGCCAGCAGCTTTGACAGATCCGTATACGAGCAGTACTTC.

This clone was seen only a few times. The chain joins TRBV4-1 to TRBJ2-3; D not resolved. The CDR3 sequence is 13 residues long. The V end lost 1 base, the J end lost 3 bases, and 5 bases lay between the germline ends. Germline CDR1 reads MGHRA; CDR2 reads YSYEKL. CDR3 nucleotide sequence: TGCGCCAGCAGCCAAGTACTGACAGATACGCAGTATTTT. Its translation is CASSQVLTDTQYF.

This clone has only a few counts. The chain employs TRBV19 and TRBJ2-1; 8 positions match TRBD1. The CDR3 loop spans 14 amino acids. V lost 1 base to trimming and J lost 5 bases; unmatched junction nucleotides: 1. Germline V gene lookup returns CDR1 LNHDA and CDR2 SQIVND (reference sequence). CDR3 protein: CASSIGDRNNEQFF. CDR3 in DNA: TGTGCCAGTAGTATAGGGGACAGGAACAATGAGCAGTTCTTC. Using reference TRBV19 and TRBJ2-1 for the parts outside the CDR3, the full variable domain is DGGITQSPKYLFRKEGQNVTLSCEQNLNHDAMYWYRQDPGQGLRLIYYSQIVNDFQKGDIAEGYSVSREKKESFPLTVTSAQKNPTAFYLCASSIGDRNNEQFFGPGTRLTVL.

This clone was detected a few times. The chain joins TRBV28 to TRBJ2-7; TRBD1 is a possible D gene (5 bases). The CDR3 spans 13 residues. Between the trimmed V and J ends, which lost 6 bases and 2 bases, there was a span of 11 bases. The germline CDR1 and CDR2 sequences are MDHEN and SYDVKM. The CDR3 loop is CASRLTATYEQYF. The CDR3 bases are TGTGCCAGCAGGCTGACAGCGACCTACGAGCAGTACTTC.